Listed below are T cell receptor beta chains from one sample, sequenced in a study of blood T cell repertoires in COVID-19. Assay used: immunoSEQ multiplex PCR; TCRdb lists only in-frame clones, some missing. The table lists around 180,000 clones, about 85% of them singletons. The sample taken for sequencing was peripheral blood. The receptors stem from a woman older than 75 with acute or convalescent COVID-19. The CDR3 runs from the conserved cysteine through the conserved F or W. D genes are given only for firm matches. Rows may omit the clone size; those that give it use once, few, many or a size class.

- | - | TRBJ2-3 | TRBV30 | TGTGCCTGGTCGGGGGCTAGCGGAAACACAGATACGCAGTATTTT | CAWSGASGNTDTQYF
- | - | TRBJ1-1 | TRBV19 | TGTGCCAGTGTGGACATATACAACACTGAAGCTTTCTTT | CASVDIYNTEAFF
- | - | TRBJ2-5 | TRBV4-1 | TGCGCCAGCAGCCAAGGGGCCCAGACCCCCCAAGAGACCCAGTACTTC | CASSQGAQTPQETQYF
once | TRBD1 | TRBJ1-1 | TRBV19 | TGTGCCAGTAGTATCCCGTGGACAGGTCCGAACACTGAAGCTTTCTTT | CASSIPWTGPNTEAFF
- | - | TRBJ2-3 | TRBV6-2/TRBV6-3 | TGTGCCAGCAGTTACTGGCCTAGCTTCACAGATACGCAGTATTTT | CASSYWPSFTDTQYF
- | - | TRBJ2-1 | TRBV10-2 | TGCGCCAGCAGTGTCTCGCGAGGTGAGCAGTTCTTC | CASSVSRGEQFF
- | - | TRBJ1-4 | TRBV2 | TGTGCCAGCAGAAGCTCCCTTAATGAAAAACTGTTTTTT | CASRSSLNEKLFF
few | - | TRBJ1-6 | TRBV19 | TGTGCCAGTAGTAGGGGGAGGTCGAGCTCCTATAATTCACCCCTCCACTTT | CASSRGRSSSYNSPLHF
- | - | TRBJ1-1 | TRBV29-1 | TGCAGCGAGAAGGAACGGGGGAACACTGAAGCTTTCTTT | CSEKERGNTEAFF
- | - | TRBJ2-7 | TRBV6-2/TRBV6-3 | TGTGCCAGCAGTTACGGAGGGACTCACTCCTACGAGCAGTACTTC | CASSYGGTHSYEQYF
- | TRBD1 | TRBJ1-1 | TRBV7-9 | TGTGCCAGCACGCTTTCCCAGGGGGAAGGGAACACTGAAGCTTTCTTT | CASTLSQGEGNTEAFF
- | TRBD1 | TRBJ2-7 | TRBV5-1 | TGCGCCAGCAGCTTTGGACAGGGGTTCTACGAGCAGTACTTC | CASSFGQGFYEQYF
once | - | TRBJ1-2 | TRBV29-1 | TGCAGCGTTGGGTCGAGGCCAGCTCTTGGCACCGGCTACACCTTC | CSVGSRPALGTGYTF
- | - | TRBJ2-2 | TRBV5-1 | TGCGCCAGCAGCCTAGGACTACCTTCGGCCGGGGAGCTGTTTTTT | CASSLGLPSAGELFF
- | - | TRBJ2-4 | TRBV7-8 | TGTGCCAGCAGCCTAGTCCGGGACTCTCGCCTAAAAAACATTCAGTACTTC | CASSLVRDSRLKNIQYF
- | - | TRBJ1-2 | TRBV6-6 | TGTGCCAGCAGAGAGAGCGGGGCTTGGGGCTACACCTTC | CASRESGAWGYTF
once | TRBD1 | TRBJ2-7 | TRBV2 | TGTGCCAGCAGCACCGGGACAGGCAACTACGAGCAGTACTTC | CASSTGTGNYEQYF
once | - | TRBJ1-2 | TRBV30 | TGTGCCTGGCTAAGGAATAGGGGAACGGGCTACACCTTC | CAWLRNRGTGYTF